This T cell receptor beta chain was observed in a study of T cell changes during pregnancy in multiple sclerosis. The length of the CDR3 is 15 residues. V lost 6 bases to trimming and J lost 4 bases; unmatched junction nucleotides: 7. Germline CDR1 WNHNN, CDR2 SYGVQD (reference sequence). Here immunoSEQ multiplex PCR was the method, and the copy in TCRdb shows in-frame clones only, minus some. Of 30,000 to 45,000 clones listed, around 92% are singletons. The TCR originated in a female donor in good health, enrolled as a control in a pregnancy study. The material was CD4+ T cells from peripheral blood mononuclear cells, obtained in the second trimester of pregnancy. The chain uses TRBV10-1 and TRBJ2-5, with 11 bases lining up with TRBD1. In DNA, the CDR3 is TGCGCCAGCAGCCCCACAGGGACAGGGGGAGAGACCCAGTACTTC. This translates into CASSPTGTGGETQYF.